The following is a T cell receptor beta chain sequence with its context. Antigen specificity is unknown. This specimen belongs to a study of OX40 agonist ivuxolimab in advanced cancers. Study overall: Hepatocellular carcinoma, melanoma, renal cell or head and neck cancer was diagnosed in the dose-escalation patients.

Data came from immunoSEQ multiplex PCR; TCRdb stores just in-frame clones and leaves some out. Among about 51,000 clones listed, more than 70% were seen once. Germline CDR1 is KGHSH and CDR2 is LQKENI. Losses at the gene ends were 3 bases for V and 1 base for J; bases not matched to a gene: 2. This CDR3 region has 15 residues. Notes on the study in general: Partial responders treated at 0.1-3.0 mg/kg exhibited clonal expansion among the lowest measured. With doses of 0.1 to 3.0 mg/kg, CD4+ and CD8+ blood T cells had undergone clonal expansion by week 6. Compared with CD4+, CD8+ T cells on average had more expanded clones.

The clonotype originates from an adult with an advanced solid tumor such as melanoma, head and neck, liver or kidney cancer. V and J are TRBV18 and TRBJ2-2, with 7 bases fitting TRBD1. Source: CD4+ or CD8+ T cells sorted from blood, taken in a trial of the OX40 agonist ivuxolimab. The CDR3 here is CASSPGTVNTGELFF. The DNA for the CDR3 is TGTGCCAGCTCACCCGGGACAGTGAACACCGGGGAGCTGTTTTTT.